The rows below give T cell receptor beta chains drawn from one sample of a study of blood T cell repertoires in COVID-19. The data were produced by immunoSEQ multiplex PCR, yet TCRdb's version contains in-frame clones alone and is incomplete. Found here are 60,000 or so clones, 80% to 90% of them singletons; the top ten hold over 1.5%. The sequencing sample was made of peripheral blood. Every receptor here comes from a man between 60 and 75 years old with acute or convalescent COVID-19. CDR3s include the opening cysteine and the closing phenylalanine or tryptophan. Each record gives: V gene, J gene, clone size, D gene, CDR3 DNA, CDR3 protein. The D gene is left open where the match is weak. Not all rows give a size; the values are once, few, many and, for expanded clones, a class.

>TRBV18|TRBJ2-6|-|TRBD1
TGTGCCAGCTCACCGCCCACAGGGGGAAGCTCTGGGGCCAACGTCCTGACTTTC
CASSPPTGGSSGANVLTF
>TRBV5-6|TRBJ2-7|-|TRBD1
TGTGCCAGCAGCTTGGTCCGACAGGGGTTCCATTCCTACGAGCAGTACTTC
CASSLVRQGFHSYEQYF
>TRBV19|TRBJ2-1|once|-
TGTGCCAGTAGTATGTGGCATGAGCAGTTCTTC
CASSMWHEQFF
>TRBV18|TRBJ2-6|-|TRBD1
TGTGCCAGCTCACCACCCCGGACAGGCTCTGGGGCCAACGTCCTGACTTTC
CASSPPRTGSGANVLTF
>TRBV6-6|TRBJ2-7|-|TRBD2
TGTGCCAGCAGTTCCGGGACTAGGGCTTCCTACGAGCAGTACTTC
CASSSGTRASYEQYF
>TRBV5-1|TRBJ1-2|-|-
TGCGCCAGCGCATTGGGGCAGGGCAGGCTGAGAGGTGGCTACACCTTC
CASALGQGRLRGGYTF
>TRBV3-1/TRBV3-2|TRBJ2-3|-|TRBD1
TGTGCCAGCAGCCTTGGACAGGGCAGCACAGATACGCAGTATTTT
CASSLGQGSTDTQYF
>TRBV7-3|TRBJ1-2|-|-
TGTGCCAGCAGCTTGGGCGTGGGCCATGGCTACACCTTC
CASSLGVGHGYTF
>TRBV7-2|TRBJ1-5|-|-
TGTGCCAGCTCCCGACAGGTTAGCAATCAGCCCCAGCATTTT
CASSRQVSNQPQHF
>TRBV11-3|TRBJ1-6|few|-
TGTGCCAGCAGCTTAGTAACGGGGTATAATTCACCCCTCCACTTT
CASSLVTGYNSPLHF
>TRBV2|TRBJ2-1|-|TRBD1
TGTGCCAGCACGGACAGGGGAGTCAATGAGCAGTTCTTC
CASTDRGVNEQFF